The 7 T cell receptor beta chains reported below all come from one sample, sequenced in a study of shared clonotypes between healthy human individuals. Naive-designated CD8 cells lacked CD45RO, were positively enriched for CCR7, and omitted terminally differentiated effector memory CD45RA+ cells. This table comes from immunoSEQ multiplex PCR, and its TCRdb copy is limited to in-frame clones, with some not included. The data hold hundreds of thousands of clones, with about 96% observed a single time. The sample comprised naive CD8+ T cells sorted from blood. These receptors were taken from a woman aged 25 to 39 in good health.

The CDR3 spells CASTNDESTDTQYF. The CDR3 DNA follows: TGTGCCAGCACCAATGACGAAAGCACAGATACGCAGTATTTT. The chain couples TRBV28 to TRBJ2-3; D not certain. Germline loops: CDR1 MDHEN, CDR2 SYDVKM. V shed 7 bases and J shed 0 bases, with 11 bases lying between them. The length of the CDR3 is 14 residues.

CDR3 region: CASSLATGPELFF. CDR3 bases: TGTGCCAGCAGCTTGGCGACAGGTCCTGAACTGTTTTTT. This chain connects TRBV5-6 to TRBJ1-4, with a possible D match to TRBD1 (6 bases). The CDR3 consists of 13 residues. Germline loops: CDR1 SGHDT, CDR2 YYEEEE. V was shortened by 0 bases and J by 12 bases, with 12 bases between the two germline ends.

Only one count was recorded for this clone. The chain is built from TRBV5-8 and TRBJ2-5, with TRBD2 as a possible D gene (5 bases). V lost 2 bases to trimming and J lost 1 base, with 21 bases between them. The CDR3 consists of 18 residues. Germline V gene lookup returns CDR1 SGHTS and CDR2 YDEGEE. CDR3 region: CASSFGNRVNYGQETQYF. The CDR3 nucleotides are TGTGCCAGCAGCTTCGGGAATCGAGTTAACTATGGCCAAGAGACCCAGTACTTC.

The chain has TRBV11-3 and TRBJ1-5; D perhaps matches TRBD1 (5 bases). This CDR3 contains 18 residues. V lost 1 base, J lost 3 bases, and 19 bases lay in between. In germline, CDR1 is SGHNT, CDR2 YENEEA. CDR3 nucleotide sequence: TGTGCCAGCAGCTTAGCTCCCGGGGCGGAGGCTATCAATCAGCCCCAGCATTTT. It codes for CASSLAPGAEAINQPQHF.

J is TRBJ2-5 and V is TRBV27, with 7 bases identical to TRBD2. The J call is in doubt because the DNA end fits TRBJ2-7 better. The CDR3 consists of 15 residues. Germline V gene data show CDR1 as MNHEY and CDR2 as SMNVEV (reference sequence). CDR3 nucleotides: TGTGCCAGCAGTTGGAGACTAGCTTTGTCCTACGAGCAGTACTTC. Protein: CASSWRLALSYEQYF.

This chain joins TRBV13 and TRBJ1-1; D is unclear. The CDR3 extends over 13 amino acids. V lost 3 bases and J 7 bases, leaving 12 bases between the germline ends. Per germline, CDR1 PRHDT and CDR2 FYEKMQ (reference sequence). The CDR3 here is CASSFSGPYEAFF. DNA of the CDR3: TGTGCCAGCAGCTTTTCTGGACCTTATGAAGCTTTCTTT.

The chain uses TRBV29-1 and TRBJ2-2, with D uncertain. This CDR3 is 14 amino acids long. The V and J ends lost 3 bases and 0 bases respectively, with 8 bases between them. Germline assignment: CDR1 SQVTM and CDR2 ANQGSEA. The CDR3 DNA sequence: TGCAGCGTTGAGGGCAGGCCGAACACCGGGGAGCTGTTTTTT. Translating gives CSVEGRPNTGELFF.